This is a list of T cell receptor beta chains from one sample in a study of blood T cell repertoires in COVID-19. Only in-frame clones appear in the TCRdb table, and some are missing; sequencing was by immunoSEQ multiplex PCR. Here the sample spans some 280,000 clones, 89% being singletons. Specimen: peripheral blood. The receptors derive from a woman aged 55-69 years with acute or convalescent COVID-19. The CDR3 runs from the conserved cysteine through the conserved F or W. A D gene is named only where the DNA matches it firmly. A row's size may be missing; if present it is once, few, many or a size class.

size: -; V: TRBV7-2; J: TRBJ2-1; D: -; DNA: TGTGCCAGCAGTGTCGAGGGTCGACATGAGCAGTTCTTC; CDR3: CASSVEGRHEQFF
size: few; V: TRBV28; J: TRBJ1-1; D: TRBD1; DNA: TGTGCCAGCAGACAGGGGGCGCGGAACACTGAAGCTTTCTTT; CDR3: CASRQGARNTEAFF
size: -; V: TRBV5-1; J: TRBJ2-5; D: TRBD2; DNA: TGCGCCAGCAGACATCAGCGGGAGCAAGAGACCCAGTACTTC; CDR3: CASRHQREQETQYF
size: once; V: TRBV7-2; J: TRBJ1-2; D: -; DNA: TGTGCCAGCAGCCCTTTGGCAGGGCACCTCTATGGCTACACCTTC; CDR3: CASSPLAGHLYGYTF
size: -; V: TRBV19; J: TRBJ2-7; D: TRBD1; DNA: TGTGCCAGTAGTATGTGGACAGGGGGCTCCTACGAGCAGTACTTC; CDR3: CASSMWTGGSYEQYF
size: once; V: TRBV29-1; J: TRBJ1-2; D: -; DNA: TGCAGCGTCGCTAGCGGTGACGTCTATGGCTACACCTTC; CDR3: CSVASGDVYGYTF
size: few; V: TRBV19; J: TRBJ1-2; D: -; DNA: TGTGCCAGTAGTGAGACAGCAAACTATGGCTACACCTTC; CDR3: CASSETANYGYTF
size: -; V: TRBV5-1; J: TRBJ2-1; D: TRBD2; DNA: TGCGCCAGCAGCTCGTCGGGAGGCTCCTACAATGAGCAGTTCTTC; CDR3: CASSSSGGSYNEQFF
size: -; V: TRBV29-1; J: TRBJ1-5; D: TRBD1; DNA: TGCAGCACTGGGACAGGGAATCAGCCCCAGCATTTT; CDR3: CSTGTGNQPQHF
size: -; V: TRBV7-9; J: TRBJ2-7; D: -; DNA: TGTGCCAGCAGCTTAGCGTCAGGCGTCTCCTACGAGCAGTACTTC; CDR3: CASSLASGVSYEQYF
size: -; V: TRBV5-4; J: TRBJ1-6; D: -; DNA: TGTGCCAGCAGCTTGGGGGCAGGCATCTATAATTCACCCCTCCACTTT; CDR3: CASSLGAGIYNSPLHF
size: once; V: TRBV12-3/TRBV12-4; J: TRBJ2-7; D: -; DNA: TGTGCCAGCAGTACTCCCTACGAGCAGTACTTC; CDR3: CASSTPYEQYF
size: -; V: TRBV27; J: TRBJ2-7; D: TRBD2; DNA: TGTGCCAGCACTCGAACGGGGGGGTCCGAGCAGTACTTC; CDR3: CASTRTGGSEQYF
size: -; V: TRBV9; J: TRBJ1-6; D: -; DNA: TGTGCCAGCAGTGCAGGGGTAGATTCACCCCTCCACTTT; CDR3: CASSAGVDSPLHF
size: -; V: TRBV28; J: TRBJ2-7; D: -; DNA: TGTGCCAGCAGTATACCGATGGGCCCCCCCGCCGAGCAGTACTTC; CDR3: CASSIPMGPPAEQYF
size: -; V: TRBV7-8; J: TRBJ1-6; D: TRBD1; DNA: TGTGCCAGCAGCTCCGTCACAGGGGGCGGGAGTTCACCCCTCCACTTT; CDR3: CASSSVTGGGSSPLHF
size: few; V: TRBV9; J: TRBJ1-1; D: -; DNA: TGTGCCAGCAGCAGACAGATGAACACTGAAGCTTTCTTT; CDR3: CASSRQMNTEAFF
size: -; V: TRBV5-4; J: TRBJ2-7; D: TRBD1; DNA: TGTGCCAGCAGCTTGAACAGGGGGCTCGACGAGCAGTACTTC; CDR3: CASSLNRGLDEQYF
size: -; V: TRBV19; J: TRBJ1-4; D: TRBD1; DNA: TGTGCCAGTATCGGACAGGGGACCGAAAAACTGTTTTTT; CDR3: CASIGQGTEKLFF
size: -; V: TRBV28; J: TRBJ2-7; D: -; DNA: TGTGCCAGCAGTTTTTCCTCAGGTAAATACGAGCAGTACTTC; CDR3: CASSFSSGKYEQYF